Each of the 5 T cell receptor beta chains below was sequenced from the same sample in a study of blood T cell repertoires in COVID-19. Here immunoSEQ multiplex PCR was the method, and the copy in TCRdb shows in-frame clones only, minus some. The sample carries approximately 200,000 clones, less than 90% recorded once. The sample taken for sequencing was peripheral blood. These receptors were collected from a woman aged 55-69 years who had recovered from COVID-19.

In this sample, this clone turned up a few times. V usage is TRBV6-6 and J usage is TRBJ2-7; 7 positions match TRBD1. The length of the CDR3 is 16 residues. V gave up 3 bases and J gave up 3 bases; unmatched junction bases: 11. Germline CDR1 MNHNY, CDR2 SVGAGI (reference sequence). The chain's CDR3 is CASSYLTGTANYEQYF. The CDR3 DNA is TGTGCCAGCAGTTATCTCACTGGGACAGCTAACTACGAGCAGTACTTC.

The CDR3 sequence is CASRSPGYYGYTF. The CDR3, as DNA: TGTGCCAGCAGGTCCCCAGGGTACTATGGCTACACCTTC. The chain is built from TRBV6-5 and TRBJ1-2; tentatively, D is TRBD1 (5 bases). The CDR3 totals 13 residues. From germline, CDR1 is MNHEY and CDR2 SVGAGI. Deletions cut 6 bases from V and 3 bases from J, with 11 bases between.

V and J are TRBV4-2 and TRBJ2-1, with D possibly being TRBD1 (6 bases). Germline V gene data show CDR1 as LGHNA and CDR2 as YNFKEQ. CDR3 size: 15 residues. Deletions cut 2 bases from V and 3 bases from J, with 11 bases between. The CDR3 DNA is TGTGCCAGCAGCCAAACCACAGGGCTCTACAATGAGCAGTTCTTC. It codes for CASSQTTGLYNEQFF.

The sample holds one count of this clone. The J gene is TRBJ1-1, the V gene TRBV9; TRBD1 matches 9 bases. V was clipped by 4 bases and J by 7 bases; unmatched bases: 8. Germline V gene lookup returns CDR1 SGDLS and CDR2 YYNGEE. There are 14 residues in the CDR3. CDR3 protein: CASSQGTGSDEAFF. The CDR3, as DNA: TGTGCCAGCAGCCAGGGGACAGGGTCAGATGAAGCTTTCTTT.

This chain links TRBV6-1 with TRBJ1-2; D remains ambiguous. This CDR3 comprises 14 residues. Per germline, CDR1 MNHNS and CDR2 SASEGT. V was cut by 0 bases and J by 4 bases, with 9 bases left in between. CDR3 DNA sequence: TGTGCCAGCAGTGAAGCCCCGAGAGGCTATGGCTACACCTTC. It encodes CASSEAPRGYGYTF.